The following is a TCR beta chain sequence with its context. As yet, its antigen is unknown. The data derive from a study of OX40 agonist ivuxolimab in advanced cancers. Study at large: In this trial design, patients received ivuxolimab intravenously at 0.01 to 10 mg/kg every 2 weeks. Past anti-PD-1, anti-PD-L1 or anti-CTLA-4 therapy was accepted, and 40% had received some.

Trimming left V 0 bases short and J 4 bases short, with 9 bases between. CDR3 length equals 14 residues. Germline V CDR1 and CDR2: LNHNV, YYDKDF (reference sequence). The data were produced by immunoSEQ multiplex PCR, yet TCRdb's version contains in-frame clones alone and is incomplete. This repertoire shows over 75,000 clones, approximately 90% found once; its top ten account for 0.33%. General study points: Normalized expansion of T-cell clones was also low for some nonresponders.

This TCR was sampled from an adult with an advanced solid tumor such as melanoma, head and neck, liver or kidney cancer. The input for sequencing was CD4+ or CD8+ T cells sorted from blood, taken in a trial of the OX40 agonist ivuxolimab. V and J are TRBV15 and TRBJ1-2; no definite D call. CDR3 residues: CATSRDAVTYGYTF. The CDR3 nucleotides are TGTGCCACCAGCAGAGATGCAGTTACCTATGGCTACACCTTC.